This passage covers 4 T cell receptor beta chains from one sample sequenced in a study of vaccination effects on CD4 cells after COVID-19. Clones were read by immunoSEQ multiplex PCR, and TCRdb kept only the in-frame ones, dropping some. Seen here are about 45,000 clones, less than 85% observed once, and the top ten hold 5.5% to 8%. Cells that had been cultured for less than eleven days were the source of isolated CD4+ T cells. Either the BNT162b2 or mRNA-1273 vaccine was given to participants in two doses. Their recognized antigens are unknown. The sequenced sample was CD4+ T cells from PBMCs cultured without peptide, obtained after COVID-19 vaccination. These TCRs come from a human donor who received a COVID-19 vaccine.

The rearrangement joins TRBV7-9 to TRBJ1-2; D possibly corresponds to TRBD1 (6 bases). This CDR3 has 15 residues. Per germline, CDR1 SEHNR and CDR2 FQNEAQ (reference sequence). The V gene lost 5 bases and the J gene lost 4 bases, with 17 bases spanning the gap. CDR3 in DNA: TGTGCCAGCAGCCACTCACGGGGCAGGGGCTATGGCTACACCTTC. Its translation is CASSHSRGRGYGYTF.

The V gene is TRBV3-1 (or the pseudogene TRBV3-2), the J gene TRBJ1-6; 11 nucleotides align to TRBD1. The CDR3 loop spans 17 amino acids. The V gene's germline CDR1 is LGHDT and CDR2 YNNKEL (reference sequence). Unmatched junction bases numbered 7, after V lost 2 bases and J lost 7 bases. DNA for the CDR3: TGTGCCAGCAGCCAACCCGGACAGGGGGCGAAAAATTCACCCCTCCACTTT. It yields the protein CASSQPGQGAKNSPLHF.

This chain uses TRBV4-1 with TRBJ1-2, with 8 bases fitting TRBD1. Germline CDR1 MGHRA, CDR2 YSYEKL. There are 15 residues in the CDR3. J lost 8 bases, V lost 2 bases, and 10 bases had no gene match. The CDR3 DNA sequence: TGCGCCAGCAGCCAACCGGGTGACAGGGGATACGGCTACACCTTC. This gives the protein CASSQPGDRGYGYTF.

The V call is TRBV19, the J call TRBJ2-3; D is ambiguous. The CDR3 sequence is 13 residues long. V lost 4 bases, J lost 2 bases, and 7 bases lay in between. CDR1 and CDR2 from the germline V gene are LNHDA and SQIVND (reference sequence). CDR3 residues: CASSTQHTDTQYF. CDR3 DNA sequence: TGTGCCAGTAGTACCCAGCACACAGATACGCAGTATTTT.